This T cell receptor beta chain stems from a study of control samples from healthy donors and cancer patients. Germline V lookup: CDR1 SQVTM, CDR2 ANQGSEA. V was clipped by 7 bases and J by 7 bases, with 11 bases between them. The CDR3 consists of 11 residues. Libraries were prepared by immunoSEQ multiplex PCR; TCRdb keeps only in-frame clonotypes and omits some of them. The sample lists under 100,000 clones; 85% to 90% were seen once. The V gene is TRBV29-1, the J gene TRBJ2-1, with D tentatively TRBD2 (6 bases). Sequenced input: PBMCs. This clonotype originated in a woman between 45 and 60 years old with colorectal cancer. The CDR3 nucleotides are TGCAGCGGTCGACTAGAAAATGAGCAGTTCTTC. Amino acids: CSGRLENEQFF.